The 8 T cell receptor beta chains given below trace back to one sample, sequenced in a study of OX40 agonist ivuxolimab in advanced cancers. Profiled with immunoSEQ multiplex PCR; TCRdb holds only in-frame clones, not every one. The data show some 70,000 clones, roughly 88% seen once. The specimen comprised CD4+ or CD8+ T cells sorted from blood, sampled in a trial of the OX40 agonist ivuxolimab. Receptor source: an adult with an advanced solid tumor such as melanoma, head and neck, liver or kidney cancer.

The chain couples TRBV5-4 to TRBJ1-1; D ambiguous. Trimming removed 5 bases at V and 1 base at J, with 12 bases between. From germline, CDR1 is SGHNT and CDR2 YYREEE (reference sequence). The CDR3 covers 14 residues. DNA for the CDR3: TGTGCCAGCAGTAATGGAGAGGGGAACACTGAAGCTTTCTTT. This sequence encodes CASSNGEGNTEAFF.

This chain connects TRBV19 to TRBJ1-5; unclear D gene. V lost 4 bases, J lost 6 bases, and 10 bases lay in between. Germline loops: CDR1 LNHDA, CDR2 SQIVND (reference sequence). The CDR3 extends over 13 amino acids. CDR3 nucleotide sequence: TGTGCCAGTAGTAATAGCGAGAGTCAGCCCCAGCATTTT. Translation: CASSNSESQPQHF.

J is TRBJ1-2 and V is TRBV30; D call uncertain. Germline assignment: CDR1 GTSNPN and CDR2 SVGIG (reference sequence). The CDR3 spans 12 residues. V was cut by 4 bases and J by 4 bases, with 10 bases left in between. CDR3 in amino acids: CAWTSTLYGYTF. Written as DNA, the CDR3 is TGTGCCTGGACCTCGACTCTCTATGGCTACACCTTC. Together with reference TRBV30 and TRBJ1-2, the CDR3 gives the full variable domain: SQTIHQWPATLVQPVGSPLSLECTVEGTSNPNLYWYRQAAGRGLQLLFYSVGIGQISSEVPQNLSASRPQDRQFILSSKKLLLSDSGFYLCAWTSTLYGYTFGSGTRLTVV.

The chain is built from TRBV7-3 and TRBJ2-7; maybe TRBD2 (5 bases). Germline V gene data show CDR1 as SGHTA and CDR2 as FQGTGA. Trimming stripped 5 bases from V and 3 bases from J, with 14 bases between. This CDR3 spans 14 amino acids. This CDR3 is CASSLDGNIYEQYF. The CDR3 DNA follows: TGTGCCAGCAGCCTCGACGGGAACATCTACGAGCAGTACTTC. The full variable domain, completed using reference TRBV7-3 and TRBJ2-7, is GAGVSQTPSNKVTEKGKYVELRCDPISGHTALYWYRQSLGQGPEFLIYFQGTGAADDSGLPNDRFFAVRPEGSVSTLKIQRTERGDSAVYLCASSLDGNIYEQYFGPGTRLTVT.

The chain employs TRBV7-6 and TRBJ1-1; TRBD1 might be the D (5 bases). Germline V gene data show CDR1 as SGHVS and CDR2 as FNYEAQ. CDR3 size: 13 residues. V was trimmed by 5 bases and J by 1 base, leaving 8 bases between them. DNA of the CDR3: TGTGCCAGCAGCCTCGACAGGAACACTGAAGCTTTCTTT. Residues: CASSLDRNTEAFF.

This sequence joins TRBV7-6 and TRBJ2-1, with 7 bases identical to TRBD1. V lost 2 bases, J lost 9 bases, and 10 bases stayed unmatched. CDR3 size: 15 residues. In germline, CDR1 is SGHVS, CDR2 FNYEAQ. CDR3 amino acids: CASSLSPGGLGEQFF. In nucleotides, the CDR3 is TGTGCCAGCAGCTTATCGCCAGGGGGTCTCGGTGAGCAGTTCTTC.

The table lists this clone with a few counts. The chain is built from TRBV12-5 and TRBJ2-7, with TRBD1 identical over 9 bases. Trimming removed 0 bases from V and 1 base from J; junction bases left unmatched: 4. Germline V gene sequence: CDR1 LGHNT, CDR2 FRNRAP. The CDR3 totals 16 residues. This chain's CDR3 is CASGLVLGTGSYEQYF. CDR3 sequence (DNA): TGTGCTAGTGGTTTGGTACTCGGGACAGGGTCCTACGAGCAGTACTTC.

This clone was seen more than once but under ten times. The V call is TRBV2, the J call TRBJ1-5; D gene unclear. This CDR3 spans 12 amino acids. Trimming took 6 bases from V and 6 from J, leaving 9 bases between them. CDR1 is SNHLY, CDR2 FYNNEI, per germline. The CDR3 protein is CASSATRQPQHF. CDR3 DNA: TGTGCCAGCAGCGCCACCCGTCAGCCCCAGCATTTT.